One and the same sample provided the 15 T cell receptor beta chains below, sequenced in a study of regulatory T cells in long-lasting Graves disease. Time point given: persistent/refractory GD, antithyroid drugs over 5 years with positive TRAb. Construction of the TCR library relied on RNA isolated from PBMCs. Arm-PCR of CDR3 regions and iRepertoire HTBI primers were the basis on which TCR beta libraries were built. TCRdb analysed the multiplex PCR reads with MiXCR anew, one entry per CDR3 protein. The sample holds hundreds of thousands of distinct CDR3 sequences; 25% to 35% are singletons and the top ten take 40% to 50%. Sequencing used peripheral blood mononuclear cells (PBMCs), obtained when the disease was refractory, from a patient treated with antithyroid drugs. These receptors all stem from a female donor with Graves disease.

Many counts were recorded for this clonotype. This chain joins TRBV28 and TRBJ1-5; unclear D gene. CDR1 and CDR2 (germline): MDHEN, SYDVKM. The CDR3 consists of 13 residues. Trimming removed 7 bases from V and 4 bases from J, with 11 bases in between. The DNA for the CDR3 is TGTGCCAGCACCGCAACAGTTAATCAGCCCCAGCATTTT. Amino acids: CASTATVNQPQHF.

V and J are TRBV6-1 and TRBJ2-7, with TRBD2 matching 9 bases. The V gene's germline CDR1 is MNHNS and CDR2 SASEGT. V lost 6 bases to trimming and J lost 6 bases; unmatched junction nucleotides: 12. The CDR3 loop spans 15 amino acids. This CDR3 is CASSPRVAGAAEQYF. CDR3 bases: TGTGCCAGCAGCCCCCGTGTAGCGGGAGCCGCCGAGCAGTACTTC.

Only a few counts were recorded for this clonotype. The V call is TRBV2, the J call TRBJ1-5; 9 nucleotides line up with TRBD1. CDR3 length equals 11 residues. With 5 bases clipped from V and 15 bases from J, the junction kept 5 bases outside the gene matches. The germline V gene encodes CDR1 SNHLY and CDR2 FYNNEI. DNA of the CDR3: TGTGCCAGCAGTTTCCGGGACAGGGCGCATTTT. Encoded protein: CASSFRDRAHF. The entire variable domain, with the rest obtained from reference TRBV2 and TRBJ1-5, is as follows: EPEVTQTPSHQVTQMGQEVILRCVPISNHLYFYWYRQILGQKVEFLVSFYNNEISEKSEIFDDQFSVERPDGSNFTLKIRSTKLEDSAMYFCASSFRDRAHFGDGTRLSIL.

This clonotype was detected a few times. The V call is TRBV18, the J call TRBJ1-5; TRBD1 matches 7 bases. The germline V gene has CDR1 KGHSH and CDR2 LQKENI. The CDR3 runs 15 residues. J lost 1 base, V lost 4 bases, and 4 bases had no gene match. CDR3 loop: CASSQGQESNQPQHF. In DNA form, the CDR3 reads TGTGCCAGCTCACAAGGACAGGAGAGCAATCAGCCCCAGCATTTT. Looking up the rest from reference TRBV18 and TRBJ1-5 gives the full variable domain: NAGVMQNPRHLVRRRGQEARLRCSPMKGHSHVYWYRQLPEEGLKFMVYLQKENIIDESGMPKERFSAEFPKEGPSILRIQQVVRGDSAAYFCASSQGQESNQPQHFGDGTRLSIL.

This clonotype was seen at least ten times. The chain uses TRBV11-2 and TRBJ2-5; D uncertain. The germline gives CDR1 SGHAT, CDR2 FQNNGV. The CDR3 consists of 13 residues. V lost 4 bases to trimming and J lost 4 bases, with 10 bases between them. CDR3 sequence (DNA): TGTGCCAGCAGCTCAGTTTCGGGAGAGACCCAGTACTTC. Amino acids: CASSSVSGETQYF.

The rearrangement joins TRBV5-6 to TRBJ1-2, with 7 bases fitting TRBD1. The germline gives CDR1 SGHDT, CDR2 YYEEEE. The CDR3 loop spans 14 amino acids. Trimming removed 2 bases from V and 6 bases from J; junction bases left unmatched: 7. The chain's CDR3 is CASSFPGTADGYTF. The CDR3 DNA reads TGTGCCAGCAGCTTCCCCGGGACAGCGGATGGCTACACCTTC.

This clonotype has a handful of counts. This chain links TRBV10-3 with TRBJ2-7; 10 bases match TRBD1. CDR1 ENHRY and CDR2 SYGVKD come from the germline V gene. CDR3 length: 15 amino acids. In nucleotides, the CDR3 is TGTGCGATTGCGGCTAATAGACAGGGGGCTGTCGAGCAGTACTTC. It yields the protein CAIAANRQGAVEQYF.

This clonotype was seen more than once but under ten times. The chain links TRBV5-1 to TRBJ1-1; 9 bases agree with TRBD1. Unmatched junction bases numbered 14, after V lost 5 bases and J lost 0 bases. Looked up from germline, CDR1 is SGHRS and CDR2 is YFSETQ. CDR3 size: 18 residues. In nucleotides, the CDR3 is TGCGCCAGCAGACATCCGGGACAGGGTCAAAACCTGAACACTGAAGCTTTCTTT. The encoded protein is CASRHPGQGQNLNTEAFF.

This clonotype was seen only a few times. The chain joins TRBV3-1 to TRBJ2-5; D remains unclear. Germline lookup yields CDR1 LGHDT and CDR2 YNNKEL (reference sequence). Trimming shortened V by 0 bases and J by 4 bases, and 9 bases separated the two germline ends. This CDR3 region has 14 residues. The CDR3 coding sequence is TGTGCCAGCAGCCAAGATGACTTGTCAGAGACCCAGTACTTC. It codes for CASSQDDLSETQYF.

This clonotype was counted at least ten times. The chain couples TRBV13 to TRBJ2-5; TRBD2 aligns across 7 bases. The germline gives CDR1 PRHDT, CDR2 FYEKMQ (reference sequence). Unmatched junction bases numbered 8, after V lost 4 bases and J lost 6 bases. The CDR3 is made up of 14 amino acids. The CDR3 nucleotides are TGTGCCAGCAGCTCCAACTTGGGGGGGAAGACCCAGTACTTC. Amino acids: CASSSNLGGKTQYF.

Only a few counts were recorded for this clonotype. The chain links TRBV7-2 to TRBJ1-1; D gene ambiguous. This CDR3 comprises 14 residues. The V end was cut by 7 bases, the J end by 3 bases, with 15 bases between. In germline, CDR1 is SGHTA, CDR2 FQGNSA. The CDR3 nucleotides read TGTGCCAGCACCCCGACCCTAGGCGACACTGAAGCTTTCTTT. Protein: CASTPTLGDTEAFF.

This CDR3 reads CASSQDILSNSPLHF. CDR3 nucleotides: TGTGCCAGCAGCCAAGATATCCTCTCTAATTCACCCCTCCACTTT. The chain carries TRBV14 and TRBJ1-6, with D unresolved. Looked up from germline, CDR1 is SGHDN and CDR2 is FVKESK. There are 15 residues in the CDR3. V gave up 0 bases and J gave up 6 bases, with 9 bases separating them.

The sample holds a few counts of this clonotype. V is TRBV29-1 and J is TRBJ1-5, with D possibly being TRBD1 (6 bases). V gave up 6 bases and J gave up 4 bases, with 16 bases separating them. The CDR3 totals 14 residues. Germline CDR1 is SQVTM and CDR2 is ANQGSEA. CDR3 in DNA: TGCAGCGTCGCCGGAGGACAGCCTAATCAGCCCCAGCATTTT. Its protein is CSVAGGQPNQPQHF.

This clonotype occurred many times. J is TRBJ2-7 and V is TRBV7-3; D unclear. The CDR3 spans 15 residues. Germline V gene data show CDR1 as SGHTA and CDR2 as FQGTGA. Trimming stripped 3 bases from V and 3 bases from J, with 15 bases between. The CDR3 coding sequence is TGTGCCAGCAGCTTTAAGTTAACCGAATGCTACGAGCAGTACTTC. Amino acids: CASSFKLTECYEQYF.

The chain is built from TRBV7-2 and TRBJ2-2; D gene uncertain. The CDR3 has 17 amino acids. Looked up from germline, CDR1 is SGHTA and CDR2 is FQGNSA. Trimming took 2 bases from V and 2 from J, leaving 15 bases between them. In nucleotides, the CDR3 is TGTGCCAGCAGCTTACCAGCCTTCGGGTTCAACACCGGGGAGCTGTTTTTT. It translates to CASSLPAFGFNTGELFF. The whole variable domain, remainder taken from reference TRBV7-2 and TRBJ2-2, is GAGVSQSPSNKVTEKGKDVELRCDPISGHTALYWYRQSLGQGLEFLIYFQGNSAPDKSGLPSDRFSAERTGGSVSTLTIQRTQQEDSAVYLCASSLPAFGFNTGELFFGEGSRLTVL.